This T cell receptor (beta chain) stems from a study of blood T cell repertoires in COVID-19. About the study: T cells, B-cell-depleted T cells, or PBMCs supplied cDNA or gDNA.

The CDR3 has 16 amino acids. J was trimmed by 12 bases and V by 0 bases; bases with no gene match: 12. CDR1 SGHRS and CDR2 YFSETQ come from the germline V gene. Participants spanned ages roughly 18 to 90 years and resided in roughly 22 US areas. Assay: immunoSEQ multiplex PCR; the TCRdb copy retains only in-frame clones and omits some. Among some 200,000 clones, about 90% were seen once, and the ten largest hold over 3%. Sequenced material: PBMCs or T cells enriched from blood (not recorded which). V usage is TRBV5-1 and J usage is TRBJ2-1; the match to TRBD1 covers 10 bases. The TCR was taken from a woman aged 50 to 60 in a cohort exposed to, infected with or recovered from COVID-19 (not recorded which). CDR3 in amino acids: CASSLGSGQGPEGQFF. The CDR3 DNA sequence: TGCGCCAGCAGCTTGGGATCGGGACAGGGGCCGGAGGGGCAGTTCTTC.